This T cell receptor beta chain was found in a study of beta chain features in type 1 diabetes. CDR3 length equals 14 residues. Between the trimmed V and J ends, which lost 3 bases and 8 bases, there was a span of 14 bases. Germline V lookup: CDR1 MNHEY, CDR2 SMNVEV (reference sequence). About this clone itself: The antigen is unknown.

Findings of the study overall: PCR might favor shorter templates, but any such skew would affect patients and controls equally. For cells with high TCR expression, cDNA sequencing could yield over-representation. Shortening of TCRB CDR3s, moderate but significant, appeared in all four CD4+ subsets of Type 1 diabetes patients. The study found fewer insertions and more deletions at VDJ junctions in type 1 diabetes patients.

TCRB transcripts that were expressed got sequenced, as all of the isolated RNA had been reverse transcribed. This table comes from immunoSEQ multiplex PCR, and its TCRdb copy is limited to in-frame clones, with some not included. Of around 650,000 clones in the sample, around 12% are singletons; the top ten hold more than 0.09%. This receptor was identified in a man aged 25 to 45 with type 1 diabetes. The V gene is TRBV27, the J gene TRBJ2-1; possibly TRBD1 for D (6 bases). What was sequenced was naive CD4+ T cells from blood. The CDR3 loop reads CASSFYRVSDEQFF. DNA of the CDR3: TGTGCCAGCAGTTTTTACAGGGTATCGGATGAGCAGTTCTTC.